This TCR beta chain stems from a study of control samples from healthy donors and cancer patients. Clones were read by immunoSEQ multiplex PCR, and TCRdb kept only the in-frame ones, dropping some. The sample comprises a few hundred thousand clones, 80% to 95% of which are singletons, and roughly 6.4% rests with the top ten. After removal of 3 bases from V and 3 bases from J, the junction contained 11 bases not matched to a gene. This CDR3 is 16 amino acids long. Germline V gene lookup returns CDR1 KGHSH and CDR2 LQKENI. The sample consisted of PBMCs. The chain employs TRBV18 and TRBJ2-7, with 7 bases identical to TRBD1. This clonotype was obtained from a man in his forties or fifties with head and neck cancer. CDR3 protein: CASSPDTRDSYYEQYF. CDR3 in DNA: TGTGCCAGCTCACCTGATACTAGGGACAGTTACTACGAGCAGTACTTC.